This T cell receptor (beta chain) is drawn from a study of blood T cell repertoires in COVID-19. TCRdb's table, derived via immunoSEQ multiplex PCR, lists solely in-frame clones and lacks some. The repertoire holds roughly 330,000 clones, with 88% as singletons. In terms of age and location, participants ranged from about 18 to 95 years and lived in about two dozen US areas. Sequencing was done on a sample of PBMCs or T cells enriched from blood (not recorded which). The sequence was obtained from a man aged 30-40 years who had recovered from COVID-19.

The CDR3 loop reads CARSPTDTEAFF. The CDR3 DNA follows: TGTGCCAGGTCCCCGACAGACACTGAAGCTTTCTTT. The V call is TRBV18, the J call TRBJ1-1; a weak D match, TRBD1 (5 bases). The CDR3 is 12 amino acids. Germline assignment: CDR1 KGHSH and CDR2 LQKENI. Trimming took 9 bases from V and 3 from J, leaving 11 bases between them.